The 30 T cell receptor beta chains below all came from one sample that was sequenced in a study of cytomegalovirus exposure and HLA in healthy donors. The PCR employed 60 Vbeta primers together with 13 Jbeta primers. Clones were sequenced by immunoSEQ multiplex PCR, and TCRdb holds only the in-frame ones, with some missing. The repertoire holds some 110,000 clones, roughly 82% seen once, with roughly 6% in the top ten. Specimen: PBMCs. These receptors came from a woman in her forties or fifties in good health and CMV-seropositive.

This clone was observed a few times. The rearrangement joins TRBV11-2 to TRBJ2-2; 9 bases fit TRBD2. In germline, CDR1 is SGHAT, CDR2 FQNNGV. The CDR3 runs to 17 residues. V was pared by 5 bases and J by 1 base, with 8 bases of the junction left unmatched. CDR3 coding DNA: TGTGCCAGCAGCCGAACCTGGCGGGGGGGGAACACCGGGGAGCTGTTTTTT. Protein product: CASSRTWRGGNTGELFF.

The chain joins TRBV11-2 to TRBJ1-2, with 7 bases aligning to TRBD1. Germline V CDR1 and CDR2: SGHAT, FQNNGV. The CDR3 sequence is 15 residues long. V lost 5 bases and J lost 2; bases outside the gene matches: 8. This chain's CDR3 is CASSLRTGWNYGYTF. The CDR3 region has the DNA TGTGCCAGCAGCCTTCGGACAGGCTGGAACTATGGCTACACCTTC.

The rearrangement joins TRBV5-4 to TRBJ2-6; 10 nucleotides align to TRBD2. The CDR3 extends over 18 amino acids. In germline, CDR1 is SGHNT, CDR2 YYREEE (reference sequence). The V gene end was trimmed by 4 bases and the J gene end by 0 bases; junction bases not matched to a gene: 7. The chain's CDR3 is CASSAPLAGISGANVLTF. The CDR3 DNA sequence: TGTGCCAGCAGCGCTCCACTAGCGGGGATCTCTGGGGCCAACGTCCTGACTTTC.

This chain uses TRBV28 with TRBJ2-3; TRBD1 matches at 10 bases. CDR1 and CDR2 (germline): MDHEN, SYDVKM. V lost 4 bases to trimming and J lost 6 bases; unmatched junction nucleotides: 13. The CDR3 consists of 17 residues. The CDR3 coding sequence is TGTGCCAGCAGTTCATTTTCGGGACAGGGGTTCGGCGATACGCAGTATTTT. Translated: CASSSFSGQGFGDTQYF.

This chain uses TRBV7-9 with TRBJ2-2; no firm D call. This CDR3 spans 13 amino acids. V was trimmed by 3 bases and J by 6 bases, leaving 8 bases between them. Germline values: CDR1 SEHNR, CDR2 FQNEAQ (reference sequence). The DNA for the CDR3 is TGTGCCAGCAGCTTGGCAATGGCCGGGGAGCTGTTTTTT. It is translated as CASSLAMAGELFF.

This clone was counted only a few times. The J gene is TRBJ1-2, the V gene TRBV2; 10 positions agree with TRBD1. This CDR3 has 15 amino acids. With 3 bases clipped from V and 2 bases from J, the junction kept 3 bases outside the gene matches. CDR1 is SNHLY and CDR2 is FYNNEI in the germline V gene. The CDR3 DNA reads TGTGCCAGCAGTGAGCAGACAGGGGGCAACTATGGCTACACCTTC. The encoded protein is CASSEQTGGNYGYTF.

CDR3 sequence reads: CATSVRDRVSEAFF. The CDR3 DNA reads TGTGCCACCAGCGTTCGGGACAGGGTATCTGAAGCTTTCTTT. V is TRBV15 and J is TRBJ1-1, with 9 bases aligning to TRBD1. The CDR3 is 14 residues long. CDR1 and CDR2 (germline): LNHNV, YYDKDF (reference sequence). Losses at the gene ends were 5 bases for V and 6 bases for J; bases not matched to a gene: 7.

The sample holds many counts of this clone. This sequence joins TRBV2 and TRBJ2-3, with 7 bases fitting TRBD1. Per germline, CDR1 SNHLY and CDR2 FYNNEI. The CDR3 totals 16 residues. The V and J ends lost 3 bases and 0 bases, in that order; junction bases with no gene match: 6. CDR3 in amino acids: CASSDPDRASTDTQYF. The CDR3 nucleotides are TGTGCCAGCAGTGACCCTGACAGGGCTAGCACAGATACGCAGTATTTT.

Only one count was recorded for this clone. The gene calls are TRBV28 and TRBJ1-1, with D possibly matching TRBD1 (5 bases). Germline V gene lookup returns CDR1 MDHEN and CDR2 SYDVKM. This CDR3 comprises 14 residues. The V end lost 3 bases, the J end lost 2 bases, and 10 bases lay between the germline ends. In nucleotides, the CDR3 is TGTGCCAGCAGTTTGGGGCAGTCAAACACTGAAGCTTTCTTT. Translated: CASSLGQSNTEAFF.

The count of this clone is one. Other DNA variants within this sample encode the same CDR3. V gene TRBV5-1 combines with J gene TRBJ1-1, with D unresolved. The CDR3 is 14 residues long. V gave up 1 base and J gave up 1 base, with 8 bases separating them. Germline values: CDR1 SGHRS, CDR2 YFSETQ. The CDR3 region is CASSLTDQNTEAFF. The CDR3 DNA follows: TGCGCCAGCAGCTTGACAGATCAGAACACTGAAGCTTTCTTT.

This rearrangement joins TRBV9 to TRBJ2-3, with a tentative D call TRBD1 (5 bases). The CDR3 extends over 13 amino acids. From germline, CDR1 is SGDLS and CDR2 YYNGEE. V was shortened by 4 bases and J by 3 bases, with 9 bases between the two germline ends. As DNA, the CDR3 is TGTGCCAGCAGCCCGCGACAGACAGATACGCAGTATTTT. Translated: CASSPRQTDTQYF.

This clone appeared a single time. The rearrangement uses TRBV19 and TRBJ1-1; tentatively, D is TRBD1 (6 bases). Trimming removed 2 bases at V and 7 bases at J, with 8 bases between. This CDR3 region has 12 residues. The V gene's germline CDR1 is LNHDA and CDR2 SQIVND (reference sequence). CDR3 region: CASSISGVEAFF. In nucleotides, the CDR3 is TGTGCCAGTAGTATATCAGGGGTTGAAGCTTTCTTT.

The rearrangement joins TRBV30 to TRBJ2-1; D remains unclear. Between the trimmed V and J ends, which lost 0 bases and 8 bases, there was a span of 11 bases. Per germline, CDR1 GTSNPN and CDR2 SVGIG (reference sequence). This CDR3 is built from 13 residues. The CDR3 region is CAWSVKSQDEQFF. The CDR3 DNA follows: TGTGCCTGGAGTGTAAAATCCCAGGATGAGCAGTTCTTC.

In this sample, this clone turned up a few times. The gene calls are TRBV28 and TRBJ2-1, with 8 bases matching TRBD2. Germline assignment: CDR1 MDHEN and CDR2 SYDVKM. V lost 6 bases, J lost 4 bases, and 5 bases stayed unmatched. There are 14 residues in the CDR3. In DNA form, the CDR3 reads TGTGCCAGCAGCCCCAGCGGGGGATACAATGAGCAGTTCTTC. It codes for CASSPSGGYNEQFF. The full variable domain, its missing parts supplied by reference TRBV28 and TRBJ2-1, is DVKVTQSSRYLVKRTGEKVFLECVQDMDHENMFWYRQDPGLGLRLIYFSYDVKMKEKGDIPEGYSVSREKKERFSLILESASTNQTSMYLCASSPSGGYNEQFFGPGTRLTVL.

This chain uses TRBV7-2 with TRBJ1-5, with 8 bases identical to TRBD1. The length of the CDR3 is 16 residues. CDR1 is SGHTA and CDR2 is FQGNSA in the germline V gene. J lost 11 bases, V lost 3 bases, and 15 bases had no gene match. The CDR3 is CASSLAGTGPREAQHF. The CDR3 nucleotides read TGTGCCAGCAGCTTGGCCGGGACAGGCCCAAGGGAGGCCCAGCATTTT. The full variable domain, completed using reference TRBV7-2 and TRBJ1-5, is GAGVSQSPSNKVTEKGKDVELRCDPISGHTALYWYRQSLGQGLEFLIYFQGNSAPDKSGLPSDRFSAERTGGSVSTLTIQRTQQEDSAVYLCASSLAGTGPREAQHFGDGTRLSIL.

J is TRBJ1-1 and V is TRBV18, with 7 bases aligning to TRBD1. V was pared by 6 bases and J by 6 bases, with 13 bases of the junction left unmatched. This CDR3 is 15 amino acids long. Germline CDR1 reads KGHSH; CDR2 reads LQKENI. The CDR3 coding sequence is TGTGCCAGCTCGGGGCTACAGGGGAGAGGGGCTGAAGCTTTCTTT. Its protein product is CASSGLQGRGAEAFF.

This chain links TRBV2 with TRBJ2-5; D is unresolved. CDR3 length: 12 residues. The V end lost 6 bases, the J end lost 0 bases, and 5 bases lay between the germline ends. In germline, CDR1 is SNHLY, CDR2 FYNNEI. The CDR3 nucleotides read TGTGCCAGCAGGAGAGACCAAGAGACCCAGTACTTC. Its protein product is CASRRDQETQYF.

This clone was detected ten times or more. The sample contains more than one DNA sequence encoding this CDR3. V and J are TRBV6-1 and TRBJ2-7; D may correspond to TRBD1 or TRBD2 (5 bases each). Germline V CDR1 and CDR2: MNHNS, SASEGT. The CDR3 totals 12 residues. V gave up 5 bases and J gave up 4 bases, with 9 bases separating them. For the CDR3, the DNA is TGTGCCAGCAGTCAAGAGGGGTACGAGCAGTACTTC. Translated, it gives CASSQEGYEQYF.

This clone was seen once. The gene calls are TRBV25-1 and TRBJ1-2, with D maybe TRBD1 (6 bases). Germline loops: CDR1 MGHDK, CDR2 SYGVNS. This CDR3 is built from 14 residues. The V end lost 4 bases, the J end lost 4 bases, and 13 bases lay between the germline ends. CDR3 sequence (DNA): TGTGCCAGCAGTGGCGGCACAGGGCTCTATGGCTACACCTTC. Residues: CASSGGTGLYGYTF.

This chain uses TRBV28 with TRBJ1-6; D perhaps matches TRBD1 (6 bases). The CDR3 sequence is 15 residues long. The V end lost 7 bases, the J end lost 12 bases, and 22 bases lay between the germline ends. CDR1 and CDR2 from the germline V gene are MDHEN and SYDVKM. CDR3 sequence reads: CASKKDRSGFLPLHF. The CDR3 nucleotides are TGTGCCAGCAAAAAAGACAGGTCCGGGTTCTTACCCCTCCACTTT. The whole variable domain, remainder taken from reference TRBV28 and TRBJ1-6, is DVKVTQSSRYLVKRTGEKVFLECVQDMDHENMFWYRQDPGLGLRLIYFSYDVKMKEKGDIPEGYSVSREKKERFSLILESASTNQTSMYLCASKKDRSGFLPLHFGNGTRLTVT.

The V call is TRBV18, the J call TRBJ2-7, with 7 bases identical to TRBD1. The length of the CDR3 is 16 residues. The V and J ends lost 1 base and 8 bases, in that order; junction bases with no gene match: 14. Germline V lookup: CDR1 KGHSH, CDR2 LQKENI. CDR3 sequence: CASSPLAGQDGNKQYF. CDR3 sequence (DNA): TGTGCCAGCTCACCACTCGCCGGACAGGATGGAAACAAGCAGTACTTC.

The genes are TRBV6-5 and TRBJ1-1; D might be TRBD1 (6 bases). The V end was cut by 6 bases, the J end by 5 bases, with 16 bases between. The CDR3 loop spans 14 amino acids. The germline V gene encodes CDR1 MNHEY and CDR2 SVGAGI. The CDR3 DNA reads as TGTGCCAGCAGATCCCTGACAGGAGGTACTGAAGCTTTCTTT. Its translation: CASRSLTGGTEAFF.

The chain links TRBV2 to TRBJ1-4; possibly TRBD1 for D (5 bases). Per the germline V gene, CDR1 is SNHLY and CDR2 is FYNNEI. The CDR3 covers 13 residues. Between the trimmed V and J ends, which lost 2 bases and 7 bases, there was a span of 8 bases. The CDR3 DNA sequence: TGTGCCAGCAGTGAACAGGGAGGTGAAAAACTGTTTTTT. Encoded protein: CASSEQGGEKLFF.

This sequence joins TRBV6-1 and TRBJ1-5, with D unresolved. CDR1 and CDR2 from the germline V gene are MNHNS and SASEGT. The CDR3 length is 15 residues. Deletions cut 7 bases from V and 0 bases from J, with 13 bases between. As DNA, the CDR3 is TGTGCCAGCACGTCCCGGGTCCCTAGCAATCAGCCCCAGCATTTT. It translates to CASTSRVPSNQPQHF.

Turning to this clone: Relative to the germline gene, one junction end is altered; a read error may explain this. The DNA for the CDR3 is TGTTCCAGCAGCTTAGCCCAGTGGAACACCATATATTTT. Amino acid sequence: CSSSLAQWNTIYF. The genes are TRBV7-9 and TRBJ1-3; D is unclear. In germline, CDR1 is SEHNR, CDR2 FQNEAQ (reference sequence). The CDR3 runs 13 residues.

This clone has a handful of counts. This CDR3 reads CASRSTGDVLTF. The CDR3 DNA sequence: TGTGCCAGCAGATCGACAGGGGACGTCCTGACTTTC. The chain is built from TRBV7-9 and TRBJ2-6, with TRBD1 matching over 8 bases. J was trimmed by 11 bases and V by 6 bases; bases with no gene match: 3. The CDR3 covers 12 residues. Looked up from germline, CDR1 is SEHNR and CDR2 is FQNEAQ (reference sequence).

The chain has TRBV7-9 and TRBJ2-3, with D maybe TRBD2 (5 bases). The germline V gene has CDR1 SEHNR and CDR2 FQNEAQ (reference sequence). This CDR3 region has 14 residues. The germline V and J ends were trimmed by 0 bases and 2 bases, with 6 bases remaining between them. CDR3 loop: CASSLAGNTDTQYF. CDR3 DNA: TGTGCCAGCAGCTTAGCCGGGAACACAGATACGCAGTATTTT.

V usage is TRBV10-3 and J usage is TRBJ1-6, with D hard to call. The CDR3 sequence is 15 residues long. Germline V gives CDR1 ENHRY, CDR2 SYGVKD. The V end lost 3 bases, the J end lost 7 bases, and 13 bases lay between the germline ends. CDR3 DNA: TGTGCCATCAGTGAAGACACCGTCCTCAATTCACCCCTCCACTTT. Its protein product is CAISEDTVLNSPLHF.

The chain joins TRBV30 to TRBJ2-3; possibly TRBD1 for D (5 bases). This CDR3 is 15 amino acids long. From germline, CDR1 is GTSNPN and CDR2 SVGIG (reference sequence). The germline V and J ends were trimmed by 3 bases and 1 base, with 14 bases remaining between them. The CDR3 region is CAWSLPGRGTDTQYF. In DNA, the CDR3 is TGTGCCTGGAGCCTCCCGGGCAGGGGCACAGATACGCAGTATTTT. Looking up the rest from reference TRBV30 and TRBJ2-3 gives the full variable domain: SQTIHQWPATLVQPVGSPLSLECTVEGTSNPNLYWYRQAAGRGLQLLFYSVGIGQISSEVPQNLSASRPQDRQFILSSKKLLLSDSGFYLCAWSLPGRGTDTQYFGPGTRLTVL.

The chain joins TRBV16 to TRBJ2-5; TRBD2 might be the D (5 bases). CDR3 size: 14 residues. CDR1 KGHSY and CDR2 FQNENV come from the germline V gene. The V and J ends lost 0 bases and 2 bases respectively, with 7 bases between them. Here the CDR3 DNA reads TGTGCCAGCAGCCAATCACGGGGACAAGAGACCCAGTACTTC. It codes for CASSQSRGQETQYF.